Listed here are 32 T cell receptor beta chains from one sample, sequenced in a study of tumor-infiltrating lymphocytes in primary liver carcinoma. With roughly 500 ng total RNA as template and a constant-region primer, TCR beta cDNA was made. Three nested multiplex PCR rounds, a slightly modified ARM-PCR method, built the TCR beta libraries. The two initial PCR rounds, ten to eleven cycles each, used TRBV1-TRBV30 forward and C-beta reverse primers. TCRdb processed the multiplex PCR reads anew with MiXCR; each CDR3 protein has one entry. The sample includes around 330,000 distinct CDR3 sequences, less than 75% of them seen just once. Out of unsorted whole blood came the blood RNA, and germline DNA was extracted as well. Sequenced: peripheral blood. All receptors derive from a man aged 35-49 years with primary liver carcinoma and hepatitis B virus infection.

A remark on this clonotype: A much larger clonotype is one base distant, so this may be a read error. V and J are TRBV6-2 or TRBV6-3 and TRBJ2-7; a possible D gene is TRBD2 (6 bases). CDR1 and CDR2 from the germline V gene are MNHEY and SVGEGT. The germline V and J ends were trimmed by 10 bases and 6 bases, with 22 bases remaining between them. The CDR3 spans 14 residues. The CDR3 protein is CANNPGGVRGEQYF. CDR3 bases: TGTGCCAACAACCCTGGAGGGGTTAGAGGCGAGCAGTACTTC.

On this clonotype: Being one base from a much bigger clone, this may be a read error. The chain recombines TRBV12-3 or TRBV12-4 with TRBJ2-3; 7 bases are a match to TRBD1. The CDR3 consists of 13 residues. Trimming took 6 bases from V and 4 from J; bases not matched to a gene: 4. The CDR3 DNA sequence: TGTGCCAGCAGAGGGGACAGCTCAGATACGCAGTATTTT. Its protein product is CASRGDSSDTQYF.

As to this clonotype: Likely a read error: the CDR3 ends without its conserved phenylalanine or tryptophan. V and J are TRBV6-1 and TRBJ2-1, with 12 bases lining up with TRBD2. This CDR3 is 16 amino acids long. Germline CDR1 is MNHNS and CDR2 is SASEGT. Trimming at V came to 5 bases and at J to 1 base, leaving 3 bases not matched to a gene. DNA of the CDR3: TGTGCCAGCAGTAGACTAGCGGGAGTATCCTACAATGAGCAGTTCTAC. Its translation: CASSRLAGVSYNEQFY.

Points on this clonotype: A read error may explain this, as a much larger clone is one base away. This chain connects TRBV12-3 or TRBV12-4 to TRBJ2-3, with a weak D call TRBD1 (6 bases). CDR3 length: 15 amino acids. CDR3 nucleotide sequence: TGTGCCAGCAGACTAGGACCCCCGAGGACAGAAACGCAGTATTTT. Amino acids: CASRLGPPRTETQYF.

Turning to this clonotype: This may be a read error, as it is one base from a much larger clone. The chain carries TRBV6-2 or TRBV6-3 and TRBJ2-3; possibly TRBD2 for D (5 bases). This CDR3 is 19 amino acids long. V was shortened by 5 bases and J by 4 bases, with 28 bases between the two germline ends. CDR1 and CDR2 from the germline V gene are MNHEY and SVGEGT. This CDR3 reads CASSAPRSRRPGLADTQYF. CDR3 sequence (DNA): TGTGCCAGCAGTGCGCCAAGGAGCAGGAGGCCCGGGTTAGCAGATACGCAGTATTTT.

This clonotype was seen a handful of times. The chain combines TRBV29-1 with TRBJ1-2, with D maybe TRBD1 (5 bases). Trimming cost V 4 bases and J 8 bases, with 20 bases left between them. CDR3 length: 14 amino acids. The germline CDR1 and CDR2 sequences are SQVTM and ANQGSEA. The CDR3 spells CSVVGQSPGGGYTF. CDR3 coding DNA: TGCAGCGTTGTAGGCCAGTCGCCCGGGGGAGGCTACACCTTC.

As for this clonotype: Lacking the conserved final phenylalanine or tryptophan, this CDR3 likely reflects a read error. The V call is TRBV5-1, the J call TRBJ2-5; the D call may be TRBD1 or TRBD2 (6 bases each). Germline V gene data show CDR1 as SGHRS and CDR2 as YFSETQ. V lost 2 bases to trimming and J lost 5 bases, with 13 bases between them. CDR3 length: 14 residues. The CDR3 nucleotides read TGCGCCAGCAGCTTCCAGGGGAGGTCGGAGACCCAGTACCTC. Protein product: CASSFQGRSETQYL.

Only a few counts were recorded for this clonotype. This sequence joins TRBV5-4 and TRBJ2-1, with 7 bases aligning to TRBD2. Germline V gene sequence: CDR1 SGHNT, CDR2 YYREEE (reference sequence). V gave up 6 bases and J gave up 9 bases; unmatched junction bases: 12. CDR3 length: 14 amino acids. The chain's CDR3 is CASTPRGERSEQFF. The CDR3 nucleotides are TGTGCCAGCACGCCCCGGGGGGAGAGGAGTGAGCAGTTCTTC.

This clonotype was picked up many times. DNA for the CDR3: TGCAGCGTTGACGACGGGACAGTTGAACTCTATGGCTACACCTTC. Translated, it gives CSVDDGTVELYGYTF. The V gene is TRBV29-1, the J gene TRBJ1-2, with 7 bases identical to TRBD1. CDR1 is SQVTM and CDR2 is ANQGSEA in the germline V gene. Trimming took 3 bases from V and 4 from J; bases not matched to a gene: 11. The CDR3 covers 15 residues.

This clonotype was detected ten times or more. CDR3 DNA: TGCAGCGCTGGGGGCGGGAGAGAAGATACGCAGTATTTT. Its protein product is CSAGGGREDTQYF. This chain links TRBV29-1 with TRBJ2-3; TRBD2 might be the D (7 bases). Germline-derived CDR1 and CDR2 are SQVTM and ANQGSEA. CDR3 size: 13 residues. The V end lost 7 bases, the J end lost 5 bases, and 16 bases lay between the germline ends.

In regard to this clonotype: This may stem from a read error, because a much larger clone lies one nucleotide away. The CDR3 DNA reads TGTGCCAGCATTGAAACAGGGGGTCAGCCCCAGCATTTT. Protein sequence: CASIETGGQPQHF. This chain joins TRBV6-1 and TRBJ1-5, with 8 bases aligning to TRBD1. CDR1 and CDR2 from the germline V gene are MNHNS and SASEGT. The CDR3 covers 13 residues.

On this clonotype: Germline is not matched at one junction end, which may reflect a read error. The chain employs TRBV14 and TRBJ1-4; D not resolved. The CDR3 contains 17 residues. Germline-derived CDR1 and CDR2 are SGHDN and FVKESK. The CDR3 loop reads CANSQGLVYGANEKLFF. The CDR3 bases are TGTGCCAACAGCCAAGGCCTTGTTTACGGAGCTAATGAAAAACTGTTTTTT.

To note about this clonotype: The CDR3 end shows no conserved phenylalanine or tryptophan, and so a read error is likely. The V call is TRBV11-2, the J call TRBJ2-3, with D possibly being TRBD1 (5 bases). This CDR3 contains 15 residues. CDR1 and CDR2 from the germline V gene are SGHAT and FQNNGV. V was cut by 8 bases and J by 4 bases, with 19 bases left in between. CDR3 nucleotides: TGTGCCAGCGGCCCACCAGGGATCTGGGCAGATACGCAGTATATT. This codes for CASGPPGIWADTQYI.

There are a few counts of this clonotype. A much larger clonotype is one base distant, so this may be a read error. The chain combines TRBV4-1 with TRBJ1-5; no clear D gene. Germline assignment: CDR1 MGHRA and CDR2 YSYEKL. The CDR3 spans 15 residues. The V end was cut by 5 bases, the J end by 2 bases, with 13 bases between. The DNA of the CDR3 is TGCGCCAGCAGCGTGTGCGGGAGGGGCAATCAGCCCCAGCATTTT. Encoded protein: CASSVCGRGNQPQHF.

As for this clonotype: A read error is possible here, since a much larger clone lies one base away. This rearrangement joins TRBV6-5 to TRBJ2-7; D could derive from TRBD1 or TRBD2 (6 bases each). CDR1 is MNHEY and CDR2 is SVGAGI in the germline V gene. V was shortened by 6 bases and J by 6 bases, with 18 bases between the two germline ends. The CDR3 has 14 residues. This CDR3 reads CASRHAGGRGEQYF. CDR3 coding DNA: TGTGCCAGCAGACATGCCGGGGGCCGGGGCGAGCAGTACTTC.

With respect to this clonotype: One end of the junction fails to match germline, which may point to a read error. The V call is TRBV30, the J call TRBJ2-7, with D possibly matching TRBD1 (7 bases). Germline loops: CDR1 GTSNPN, CDR2 SVGIG (reference sequence). The length of the CDR3 is 16 residues. In nucleotides, the CDR3 is TGTGCCTGGAGTGTAATAAAGTCAGGGGGGACCTACGCGCAGTACTTC. It translates to CAWSVIKSGGTYAQYF.

There are many counts of this clonotype. J is TRBJ2-7 and V is TRBV6-2 or TRBV6-3; TRBD1 aligns across 9 bases. V lost 8 bases to trimming and J lost 5 bases; unmatched junction nucleotides: 13. Per germline, CDR1 MNHEY and CDR2 SVGEGT. There are 15 residues in the CDR3. The CDR3 sequence: CASRSGQGGRDEQYF. CDR3 bases: TGTGCCAGCCGATCGGGACAGGGAGGTCGGGACGAGCAGTACTTC.

Concerning this clonotype: An end of the junction differs from the germline gene, which may be a read error. This chain joins TRBV10-3 and TRBJ1-3; tentative D call: TRBD1 (5 bases). Germline V gene data show CDR1 as ENHRY and CDR2 as SYGVKD. CDR3 length: 15 residues. CDR3 coding DNA: TGTCCCATCAGTCGGGACGGTAACTCTGGAAACACCATATATTTT. It is translated as CPISRDGNSGNTIYF.

This clonotype was seen just once. At one boundary the junction diverges from the germline segment, which might be a read error. V usage is TRBV6-2 or TRBV6-3 and J usage is TRBJ2-7; D may be TRBD1 (5 bases). The CDR3 runs to 16 residues. Looked up from germline, CDR1 is MNHEY and CDR2 is SVGEGT. CDR3 sequence reads: CVSSLGLGQQSYEQYF. CDR3 bases: TGTGTCAGCAGTTTGGGTTTGGGGCAGCAGTCCTACGAACAGTACTTC.

This clonotype was detected ten times or more. CDR3 bases: TGTGCCAGCAGTTTACGACAGCTAAACAATGAGCAGTTCTTC. This translates into CASSLRQLNNEQFF. The chain combines TRBV12-3 or TRBV12-4 with TRBJ2-1, with TRBD1 as a possible D gene (5 bases). The CDR3 runs 14 residues. Trimming took 2 bases from V and 5 from J, leaving 10 bases between them.

The genes are TRBV28 and TRBJ2-7; 7 nucleotides agree with TRBD1. Germline lookup yields CDR1 MDHEN and CDR2 SYDVKM. Germline trimming cut 6 bases from V and 3 bases from J; bases unmatched to any gene: 8. The CDR3 extends over 14 amino acids. The CDR3 spells CASSARGQNYEQYF. The CDR3 region has the DNA TGTGCCAGCAGCGCAAGGGGACAGAACTACGAGCAGTACTTC.

V and J are TRBV10-1 and TRBJ2-5; possible D gene TRBD2, 5 bases. Germline values: CDR1 WNHNN, CDR2 SYGVQD (reference sequence). CDR3 length: 21 residues. The V gene lost 2 bases and the J gene lost 4 bases, with 32 bases spanning the gap. In nucleotides, the CDR3 is TGCGCCAGCAGTGAGGAGTGGGCTGGCGGGCGGTGGGTAAGAGAAAGAGAGACCCAGTACTTC. Protein: CASSEEWAGGRWVRERETQYF.

The chain carries TRBV4-1 and TRBJ2-7, with 8 bases fitting TRBD2. Germline CDR1 reads MGHRA; CDR2 reads YSYEKL. CDR3 length: 16 residues. The V segment lost 3 bases and the J segment 7 bases; nucleotides outside the gene matches: 14. Written as DNA, the CDR3 is TGCGCCAGCAGCCACACGTTACCGGGAGGGCAGGGGGAGCAGTACTTC. Protein sequence: CASSHTLPGGQGEQYF.

As concerns this clonotype: This clone may be a read error of a much larger clone one base away. A read error is likely, as this CDR3 ends without the conserved phenylalanine or tryptophan. This chain connects TRBV12-3 or TRBV12-4 to TRBJ2-1; TRBD2 aligns across 8 bases. The CDR3 consists of 14 residues. With V trimmed by 6 bases and J by 4 bases, 5 bases remained unmatched. CDR3 coding DNA: TGTGCCAGCAGACGCAGCGGGGGATACAATGAGCAGTTCTTA. Amino acid sequence: CASRRSGGYNEQFL.

A note on this clonotype: Germline and junction disagree at one end, which may indicate a read error. The chain has TRBV14 and TRBJ2-3, with D unclear. Germline V CDR1 and CDR2: SGHDN, FVKESK. This CDR3 has 13 amino acids. The CDR3 region has the DNA TGTGCCAACAGCCGAGGATACACGGATACGGAGTATTTT. Translation gives CANSRGYTDTEYF.

This CDR3 is CASSLNTRRFQETQYF. The DNA of the CDR3 is TGTGCCAGCAGCTTAAATACCAGGAGGTTCCAAGAGACCCAGTACTTC. V usage is TRBV11-2 and J usage is TRBJ2-5; D is possibly TRBD2 (5 bases). This CDR3 spans 16 amino acids. Trimming took off 2 bases at V and 1 base at J, with 14 bases between the two ends. Germline V gene data show CDR1 as SGHAT and CDR2 as FQNNGV.

To note about this clonotype: This could be a read error, since a much larger clone is one nucleotide away. This chain's CDR3 is CASSQPRFTTYEQYF. The CDR3 DNA follows: TGTGCCAGCAGTCAACCGCGATTTACAACCTACGAGCAGTACTTC. The chain carries TRBV6-2 or TRBV6-3 and TRBJ2-7, with no clear D. Trimming left V 5 bases short and J 2 bases short, with 16 bases between. Per germline, CDR1 MNHEY and CDR2 SVGEGT. CDR3 length equals 15 residues.

There are many counts of this clonotype. The chain links TRBV4-2 to TRBJ2-5; D remains unclear. In germline, CDR1 is LGHNA, CDR2 YNFKEQ. The CDR3 covers 16 residues. V lost 0 bases and J 1 base, leaving 12 bases between the germline ends. In nucleotides, the CDR3 is TGTGCCAGCAGCCAAGAAGGTCGAACAGCCCAAGAGACCCAGTACTTC. This translates into CASSQEGRTAQETQYF.

A single count supports this clonotype. One end of the junction is discordant with germline, which a read error may explain. DNA of the CDR3: TGTGCCGGCTGCTTAGTGCTAGCGGGTGGCTCCTATAATGAGCAGTTCTTC. Translating gives CAGCLVLAGGSYNEQFF. The rearrangement links TRBV11-1 to TRBJ2-1; 8 positions match TRBD2. There are 17 residues in the CDR3. The germline gives CDR1 SGHAT, CDR2 FQDESV (reference sequence).

V gene TRBV5-1 combines with J gene TRBJ2-1, with TRBD2 as a possible D gene (5 bases). This CDR3 spans 15 amino acids. Between the trimmed V and J ends, which lost 4 bases and 8 bases, there was a span of 19 bases. Germline CDR1 and CDR2: SGHRS and YFSETQ. This chain's CDR3 is CASSPSPAEQHEQFF. CDR3 DNA sequence: TGCGCCAGCAGCCCGAGCCCAGCGGAACAGCATGAGCAGTTCTTC.

The chain joins TRBV24-1 to TRBJ2-5; possible D gene TRBD1, 6 bases. Germline V gives CDR1 KGHDR, CDR2 SFDVKD. There are 16 residues in the CDR3. The V end was cut by 4 bases, the J end by 0 bases, with 14 bases between. The CDR3 bases are TGTGCCACCAGTGACCCTGGACAGAGAAACCAAGAGACCCAGTACTTC. Translation gives CATSDPGQRNQETQYF.

This clonotype is a singleton in its sample. This may be a read error, as it is one base from a much larger clone. This chain connects TRBV12-3 or TRBV12-4 to TRBJ2-2, with D possibly TRBD2 on 7 matching bases. This CDR3 comprises 15 residues. The CDR3 coding sequence is TGTGCCAGCAGTTCGGGGGGCCGGAACACCTGGGAGCTGTTTTTT. This codes for CASSSGGRNTWELFF.